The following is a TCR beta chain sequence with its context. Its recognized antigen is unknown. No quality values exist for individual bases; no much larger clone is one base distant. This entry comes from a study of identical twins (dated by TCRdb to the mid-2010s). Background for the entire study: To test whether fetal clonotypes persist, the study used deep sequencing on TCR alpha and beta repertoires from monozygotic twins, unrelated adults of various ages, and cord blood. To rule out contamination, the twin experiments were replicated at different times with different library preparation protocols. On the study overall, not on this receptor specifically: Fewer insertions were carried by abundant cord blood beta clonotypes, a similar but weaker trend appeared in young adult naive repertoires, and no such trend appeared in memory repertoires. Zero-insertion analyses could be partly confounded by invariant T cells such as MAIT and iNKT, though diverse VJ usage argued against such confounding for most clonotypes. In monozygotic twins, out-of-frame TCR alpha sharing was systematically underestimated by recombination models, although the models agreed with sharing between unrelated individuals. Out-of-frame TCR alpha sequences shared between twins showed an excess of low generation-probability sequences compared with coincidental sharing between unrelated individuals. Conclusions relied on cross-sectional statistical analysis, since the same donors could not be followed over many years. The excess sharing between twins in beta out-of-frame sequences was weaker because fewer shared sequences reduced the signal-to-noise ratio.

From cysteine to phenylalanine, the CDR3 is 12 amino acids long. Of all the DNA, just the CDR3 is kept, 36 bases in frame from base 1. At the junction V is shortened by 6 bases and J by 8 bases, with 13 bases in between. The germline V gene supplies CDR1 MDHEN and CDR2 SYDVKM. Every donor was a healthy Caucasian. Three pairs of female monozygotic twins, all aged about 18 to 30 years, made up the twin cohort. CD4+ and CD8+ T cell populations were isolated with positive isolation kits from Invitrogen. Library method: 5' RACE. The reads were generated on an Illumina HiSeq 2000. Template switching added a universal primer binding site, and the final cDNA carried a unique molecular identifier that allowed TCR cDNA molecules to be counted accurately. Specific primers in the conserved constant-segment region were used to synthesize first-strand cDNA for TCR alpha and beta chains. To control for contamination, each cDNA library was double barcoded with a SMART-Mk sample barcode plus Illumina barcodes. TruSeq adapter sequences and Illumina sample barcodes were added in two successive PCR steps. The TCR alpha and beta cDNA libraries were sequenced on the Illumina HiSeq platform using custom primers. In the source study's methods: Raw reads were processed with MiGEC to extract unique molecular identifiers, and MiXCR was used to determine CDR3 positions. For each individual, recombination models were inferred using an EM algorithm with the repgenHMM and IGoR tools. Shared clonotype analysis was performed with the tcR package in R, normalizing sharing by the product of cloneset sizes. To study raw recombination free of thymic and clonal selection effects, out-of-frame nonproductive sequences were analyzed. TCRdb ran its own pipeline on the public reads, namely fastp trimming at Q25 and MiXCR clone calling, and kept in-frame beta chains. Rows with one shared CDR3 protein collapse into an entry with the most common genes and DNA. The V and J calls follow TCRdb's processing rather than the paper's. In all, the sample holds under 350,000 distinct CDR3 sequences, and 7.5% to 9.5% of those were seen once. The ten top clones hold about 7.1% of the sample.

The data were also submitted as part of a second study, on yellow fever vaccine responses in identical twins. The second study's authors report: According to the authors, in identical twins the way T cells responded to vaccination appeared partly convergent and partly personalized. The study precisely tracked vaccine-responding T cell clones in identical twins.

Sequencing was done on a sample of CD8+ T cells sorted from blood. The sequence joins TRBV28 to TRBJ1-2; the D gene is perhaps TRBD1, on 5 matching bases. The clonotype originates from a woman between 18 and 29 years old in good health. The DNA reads TGTGCCAGCAGGTCACAGGAGATCGGCTACACCTTC. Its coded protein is CASRSQEIGYTF.